One T cell receptor beta chain is described in this entry. From the PCR reads, TCRdb re-called clones with MiXCR. This table holds roughly 81,000 clones, roughly 8.6% found once. This record belongs to a study of metastatic and nonmetastatic thyroid tumors. Study overall: Blood and tumor or nodule tissue repertoires from malignant and benign thyroid patients were compared.

No treatment of any kind had been given to any patient before thyroid surgery. Trimming pared 4 bases from V and 0 bases from J, leaving 13 bases between. CDR1 LNHDA and CDR2 SQIVND come from the germline V gene (reference sequence). This CDR3 contains 16 residues. The rearrangement links TRBV19 to TRBJ1-3; no clear D gene. The source is a female donor with papillary thyroid cancer or a benign thyroid nodule (not recorded which). Some clones in this sample may be carry-over from other donors' samples. Sequences were obtained from blood. The CDR3 is CASSSGYDYSGNTIYF. In DNA form, the CDR3 reads TGTGCCAGTAGTAGCGGATATGACTACTCTGGAAACACCATATATTTT. The variable domain in full, completed from reference TRBV19 and TRBJ1-3, reads DGGITQSPKYLFRKEGQNVTLSCEQNLNHDAMYWYRQDPGQGLRLIYYSQIVNDFQKGDIAEGYSVSREKKESFPLTVTSAQKNPTAFYLCASSSGYDYSGNTIYFGEGSWLTVV.